This passage covers 25 T cell receptor beta chains from one sample sequenced in a study of cytomegalovirus exposure and HLA in healthy donors. PCR used 60 Vbeta primers and 13 Jbeta primers. Profiled with immunoSEQ multiplex PCR; TCRdb holds only in-frame clones, not every one. In the table there are roughly 100,000 clones, approximately 77% of which are singletons. Sequencing was performed on PBMCs. The receptors derive from a woman aged 40 to 50 in good health and CMV-seronegative.

The chain combines TRBV6-1 with TRBJ1-5, with a weak D call TRBD1 (5 bases). CDR3 size: 16 residues. Trimming stripped 2 bases from V and 2 bases from J, with 13 bases between. Germline V gene data show CDR1 as MNHNS and CDR2 as SASEGT. DNA of the CDR3: TGTGCCAGCAGTGAACCAGGGCAGAGGCGCAATCAGCCCCAGCATTTT. Translating it yields CASSEPGQRRNQPQHF.

The V call is TRBV9, the J call TRBJ2-2, with D perhaps TRBD2 (5 bases). CDR3 size: 14 residues. Between the trimmed V and J ends, which lost 0 bases and 6 bases, there was a span of 9 bases. Per the germline V gene, CDR1 is SGDLS and CDR2 is YYNGEE. CDR3: CASSVDGIAGELFF. The DNA for the CDR3 is TGTGCCAGCAGCGTAGACGGGATAGCCGGGGAGCTGTTTTTT.

V gene TRBV5-4 combines with J gene TRBJ1-1; D gene unclear. The CDR3 is 14 residues long. Germline CDR1 is SGHNT and CDR2 is YYREEE (reference sequence). V lost 3 bases, J lost 4 bases, and 13 bases lay in between. CDR3 sequence: CASSSKTIGTEAFF. As DNA, the CDR3 is TGTGCCAGCAGCTCGAAGACAATAGGCACTGAAGCTTTCTTT.

V and J are TRBV4-1 and TRBJ2-6; possibly TRBD2 for D (7 bases). The CDR3 sequence is 17 residues long. Trimming left V 4 bases short and J 1 base short, with 14 bases between. Germline V lookup: CDR1 MGHRA, CDR2 YSYEKL. The CDR3 loop is CASSPGGQGSGANVLTF. The CDR3 coding sequence is TGCGCCAGCAGCCCCGGGGGGCAGGGGTCTGGGGCCAACGTCCTGACTTTC.

The CDR3 spells CASSLRDREHEQYF. The CDR3 DNA is TGTGCCAGCAGCCTCCGGGACAGGGAACACGAGCAGTACTTC. V usage is TRBV5-4 and J usage is TRBJ2-7; TRBD1 matches 9 bases. Unmatched junction bases numbered 7, after V lost 4 bases and J lost 5 bases. The CDR3 is made up of 14 amino acids. Germline V gene sequence: CDR1 SGHNT, CDR2 YYREEE (reference sequence).

This chain uses TRBV19 with TRBJ1-2, with D hard to call. The length of the CDR3 is 15 residues. Germline lookup yields CDR1 LNHDA and CDR2 SQIVND (reference sequence). Between the trimmed V and J ends, which lost 4 bases and 4 bases, there was a span of 16 bases. The CDR3 sequence is CASSTRGSSGYGYTF. The CDR3, as DNA: TGTGCCAGTAGTACGCGGGGTTCATCGGGCTATGGCTACACCTTC.

This clone occurred a few times. This rearrangement joins TRBV5-1 to TRBJ2-5; perhaps TRBD2 as D (6 bases). The V and J ends lost 2 bases and 4 bases respectively, with 12 bases between them. This CDR3 region has 14 residues. In germline, CDR1 is SGHRS, CDR2 YFSETQ. Written as DNA, the CDR3 is TGCGCCAGCAGCTTACTAGCTCCCACAGAGACCCAGTACTTC. It is translated as CASSLLAPTETQYF.

V gene TRBV30 combines with J gene TRBJ2-3; TRBD2 matches 7 bases. J lost 6 bases, V lost 4 bases, and 10 bases had no gene match. CDR1 GTSNPN and CDR2 SVGIG come from the germline V gene (reference sequence). The CDR3 runs 14 residues. CDR3 DNA sequence: TGTGCCTGGACCACCACGGGGGGTTCGGATACGCAGTATTTT. Translating gives CAWTTTGGSDTQYF.

V is TRBV15 and J is TRBJ1-2, with D perhaps TRBD1 (5 bases). Germline-derived CDR1 and CDR2 are LNHNV and YYDKDF (reference sequence). Trimming took off 7 bases at V and 4 bases at J, with 10 bases between the two ends. This CDR3 comprises 12 residues. CDR3 residues: CATKDTGYGYTF. CDR3 sequence (DNA): TGTGCCACCAAGGACACCGGCTATGGCTACACCTTC.

The V call is TRBV2, the J call TRBJ2-7; possibly TRBD2 for D (6 bases). The CDR3 is 14 amino acids. The V gene's germline CDR1 is SNHLY and CDR2 FYNNEI. The V gene lost 0 bases and the J gene lost 6 bases, with 12 bases spanning the gap. Here the CDR3 DNA reads TGTGCCAGCAGTGAAGCGCTTCGGGGGTGCGAGCAGTACTTC. It is translated as CASSEALRGCEQYF.

The V and J genes are TRBV10-3 and TRBJ2-2; 7 bases map to TRBD2. The CDR3 runs 13 residues. V was clipped by 6 bases and J by 7 bases; unmatched bases: 5. Per germline, CDR1 ENHRY and CDR2 SYGVKD. CDR3 DNA sequence: TGTGCCATCAGGCCAACTAGCGACGGGGAGCTGTTTTTT. Translating it yields CAIRPTSDGELFF.

The gene calls are TRBV19 and TRBJ2-5; 8 nucleotides agree with TRBD1. The CDR3 contains 13 residues. V lost 6 bases and J lost 4; bases outside the gene matches: 4. Germline V gives CDR1 LNHDA, CDR2 SQIVND (reference sequence). Written as DNA, the CDR3 is TGTGCCAGTAGATCCGACAGGGGAGAGACCCAGTACTTC. Residues: CASRSDRGETQYF.

The DNA of the CDR3 is TGTGCCAGCAGTGAAGATTCGACTGACGGCTACACCTTC. Translated, it gives CASSEDSTDGYTF. The chain has TRBV6-1 and TRBJ1-2; D remains ambiguous. The CDR3 contains 13 residues. Germline V gene sequence: CDR1 MNHNS, CDR2 SASEGT. The V gene lost 1 base and the J gene lost 8 bases, with 11 bases spanning the gap.

The V call is TRBV9, the J call TRBJ2-1; D call uncertain. The CDR3 contains 15 residues. Germline CDR1 reads SGDLS; CDR2 reads YYNGEE. Trimming left V 4 bases short and J 3 bases short, with 14 bases between. In nucleotides, the CDR3 is TGTGCCAGCAGCCCGCATTTGGCGGTCTACAATGAGCAGTTCTTC. Translation: CASSPHLAVYNEQFF.

The chain recombines TRBV6-1 with TRBJ2-7; no definite D call. The length of the CDR3 is 14 residues. CDR1 is MNHNS and CDR2 is SASEGT in the germline V gene. V shed 6 bases and J shed 0 bases, with 12 bases lying between them. CDR3 region: CASSFKALSYEQYF. The CDR3 nucleotides read TGTGCCAGCAGCTTTAAAGCGCTCTCCTACGAGCAGTACTTC.

The chain combines TRBV6-1 with TRBJ1-2, with 8 bases aligning to TRBD1. V lost 0 bases, J lost 3 bases, and 3 bases stayed unmatched. Looked up from germline, CDR1 is MNHNS and CDR2 is SASEGT. CDR3 length: 15 residues. CDR3 coding DNA: TGTGCCAGCAGTGAAGCATCGACAGGGGACTATGGCTACACCTTC. Translation gives CASSEASTGDYGYTF.

The chain couples TRBV6-5 to TRBJ2-7, with 9 bases matching TRBD1. There are 13 residues in the CDR3. V lost 6 bases and J lost 3; bases outside the gene matches: 3. CDR1 and CDR2 from the germline V gene are MNHEY and SVGAGI. This CDR3 is CASRGQGNYEQYF. CDR3 DNA sequence: TGTGCCAGCAGGGGACAGGGAAACTACGAGCAGTACTTC.

The sample holds one count of this clone. The final CDR3 position lacks the conserved phenylalanine or tryptophan, pointing to a likely read error. The chain has TRBV5-1 and TRBJ1-4; the D is unclear. The CDR3 contains 13 residues. CDR1 and CDR2 from the germline V gene are SGHRS and YFSETQ. V shed 4 bases and J shed 2 bases, with 6 bases lying between them. CDR3: CASSKDTNEKLFV. The CDR3 coding sequence is TGCGCCAGCAGCAAGGACACTAATGAAAAACTGTTTGTT.

In nucleotides, the CDR3 is TGTGCCAGCAGTTACTCGACCCGGGCAGGAGGGGAAAAACTGTTTTTT. Its protein is CASSYSTRAGGEKLFF. This chain joins TRBV6-5 and TRBJ1-4; D remains unclear. The CDR3 runs 16 residues. Germline loops: CDR1 MNHEY, CDR2 SVGAGI. Deletions cut 0 bases from V and 8 bases from J, with 16 bases between.

The V gene is TRBV7-2, the J gene TRBJ2-1, with 9 bases identical to TRBD2. Germline values: CDR1 SGHTA, CDR2 FQGNSA. CDR3 length equals 16 residues. Trimming removed 5 bases from V and 4 bases from J; junction bases left unmatched: 9. CDR3 sequence (DNA): TGTGCCAGCAGCCTTGGGCGGGGGGGAAAATACAATGAGCAGTTCTTC. Its protein product is CASSLGRGGKYNEQFF.

The chain is built from TRBV18 and TRBJ1-1; D is possibly TRBD1 (6 bases). The length of the CDR3 is 15 residues. Trimming left V 2 bases short and J 0 bases short, with 10 bases between. Germline CDR1 reads KGHSH; CDR2 reads LQKENI. The CDR3 sequence: CASSPGQLLNTEAFF. CDR3 DNA: TGTGCCAGCTCACCAGGACAGCTCTTGAACACTGAAGCTTTCTTT.

V usage is TRBV12-5 and J usage is TRBJ1-3; no firm D call. Per germline, CDR1 LGHNT and CDR2 FRNRAP. Trimming removed 3 bases at V and 4 bases at J, with 4 bases between. There are 12 residues in the CDR3. The CDR3 DNA sequence: TGTGCTAGTGGTTTTTTAGGAAACACCATATATTTT. Residues: CASGFLGNTIYF.

This sequence joins TRBV5-6 and TRBJ2-5; 8 positions agree with TRBD2. Losses at the gene ends were 3 bases for V and 2 bases for J; bases not matched to a gene: 15. Germline V gene sequence: CDR1 SGHDT, CDR2 YYEEEE. This CDR3 contains 18 residues. CDR3 DNA sequence: TGTGCCAGCAGCTGGGGGGGGCTGAGCGGGGGCCATCAAGAGACCCAGTACTTC. This gives the protein CASSWGGLSGGHQETQYF.

The rearrangement joins TRBV7-3 to TRBJ2-3; TRBD2 might be the D (7 bases). In germline, CDR1 is SGHTA, CDR2 FQGTGA. CDR3 length equals 16 residues. The ends were cut back, 3 bases at V and 2 bases at J, with 15 bases in the middle. In DNA, the CDR3 is TGTGCCAGCAGCTTCTTGGCGGGGGCACCCACAGATACGCAGTATTTT. Its protein product is CASSFLAGAPTDTQYF.

The rearrangement links TRBV9 to TRBJ1-2; 8 bases are a match to TRBD1. Per germline, CDR1 SGDLS and CDR2 YYNGEE. The CDR3 spans 17 residues. V trimming: 4 bases; J trimming: 5 bases; junction bases outside the gene matches: 16. In nucleotides, the CDR3 is TGTGCCAGCAGCCTCGGGACAGGCCCAACGAAGGGGTATGGCTACACCTTC. It translates to CASSLGTGPTKGYGYTF. Full variable domain (missing parts from reference TRBV9 and TRBJ1-2): DSGVTQTPKHLITATGQRVTLRCSPRSGDLSVYWYQQSLDQGLQFLIQYYNGEERAKGNILERFSAQQFPDLHSELNLSSLELGDSALYFCASSLGTGPTKGYGYTFGSGTRLTVV.